This is a list of T cell receptor beta chains from one sample in a study of graft-versus-host responses after intestinal transplantation. The table came from immunoSEQ multiplex PCR; TCRdb's copy has only in-frame clones and leaves some out. The table has tens of thousands of clones, approximately 92% seen once. Their antigens are not known. The sequenced sample was unstimulated CD8+ T cells sorted from spleen or lymph node cells, obtained before transplant. The source is a human donor who was the organ donor for an intestinal transplant. Both conserved end residues are part of each CDR3. D genes are given only for firm matches. Where a row states a size, it is once, few, many or the class of an expanded clone; other rows omit it.

.	TRBV30	TRBJ2-7	.	TGTGCCTGGAGTGTACAGGGCGAAGACGAGCAGTACTTC	CAWSVQGEDEQYF
.	TRBV7-3	TRBJ2-1	.	TGTGCCAGCAGCTTAAACTACTTACCCAGCTCCTACAATGAGCAGTTCTTC	CASSLNYLPSSYNEQFF
.	TRBV11-2	TRBJ2-7	TRBD1	TGTGCCAGCAGCGTAGGGGAGGGACAGGGTTACTACGAGCAGTACTTC	CASSVGEGQGYYEQYF
.	TRBV19	TRBJ2-3	TRBD2	TGTGCCAGTGGGCGGGGGGGCGGCACAGATACGCAGTATTTT	CASGRGGGTDTQYF
.	TRBV9	TRBJ2-1	TRBD2	TGTGCCAGCAGCGTGGGCGGGGGAAATGAGCAGTTCTTC	CASSVGGGNEQFF
few	TRBV27	TRBJ2-7	.	TGTGCCAGCAGTCCCGGGCCCGAGGGAGAGCAGTACTTC	CASSPGPEGEQYF
.	TRBV13	TRBJ2-7	.	TGTGCCAGCAGCTTATGGTCAGGGAACACCTACGAGCAGTACTTC	CASSLWSGNTYEQYF
.	TRBV27	TRBJ1-4	.	TGTGCCAGCAGTCCACAGGTTCCTAGAAATGAAAAACTGTTTTTT	CASSPQVPRNEKLFF
.	TRBV9	TRBJ2-7	TRBD2	TGTGCCAGCAGCGTAGGTGGCGGGAGGGCCAGTAGGAGACAGTACTTC	CASSVGGGRASRRQYF
once	TRBV14	TRBJ2-3	TRBD1	TGTGCCAGCAGTCCAGGGGGAGATACGCAGTATTTT	CASSPGGDTQYF
.	TRBV29-1	TRBJ1-2	.	TGCAGCGTTGGCGGTTATGGCTACACCTTC	CSVGGYGYTF
.	TRBV9	TRBJ2-7	.	TGTGCCAGCAGCGTAGGGCAGGGCCTTACCTACGAGCAGTACTTC	CASSVGQGLTYEQYF
.	TRBV7-9	TRBJ2-3	.	TGTGCCAGCAGCCCGATGGAGACAGGTCTTTTGAGAGATACGCAGTATTTT	CASSPMETGLLRDTQYF
once	TRBV13	TRBJ2-5	TRBD2	TGTGCCAGCAGCCGGATGAGCGGGGGCCCTGGGCAAGAGACCCAGTACTTC	CASSRMSGGPGQETQYF
.	TRBV7-9	TRBJ2-7	TRBD1	TGTGCCAGCAGCTTAGGAGGGACAGGGACCTACGAGCAGTACTTC	CASSLGGTGTYEQYF
.	TRBV7-8	TRBJ2-7	TRBD2	TGTGCCAGCAGCTTAGCGTCTAGCGGCTACGAGCAGTACTTC	CASSLASSGYEQYF
.	TRBV7-9	TRBJ2-1	TRBD2	TGTGCCAGCAGCGCCCGACTAGCGCCTAATGAGCAGTTCTTC	CASSARLAPNEQFF
.	TRBV5-1	TRBJ2-1	.	TGCGCCAGCAGCCGTGAACTAAAAGGGGGCAATGAGCAGTTCTTC	CASSRELKGGNEQFF
once	TRBV5-1	TRBJ2-1	TRBD2	TGCGCCAGCAGCCGGAAGGGACTAGCGGGAGTTCGTGAGCAGTTCTTC	CASSRKGLAGVREQFF
.	TRBV5-4	TRBJ2-5	TRBD1	TGTGCCAGTAGAACCGGGACAGGGCGGGAGACCCAGTACTTC	CASRTGTGRETQYF
.	TRBV7-6	TRBJ1-1	.	TGTGCCAGCAGCACAAATTTCGGGATTCCGACGAACACTGAAGCTTTCTTT	CASSTNFGIPTNTEAFF
.	TRBV27	TRBJ2-1	TRBD1	TGTGCCAGCAGTCAAAGGACAGGGTACAATGAGCAGTTCTTC	CASSQRTGYNEQFF
.	TRBV2	TRBJ2-7	TRBD1	TGTGCCAGCGACTGGACAGGGGACTACGAGCAGTACTTC	CASDWTGDYEQYF
.	TRBV7-6	TRBJ2-5	TRBD2	TGTGCCAGCAGCCCAGGAGTTGCCGCGGGAGAGGATCAGGAGACCCAGTACTTC	CASSPGVAAGEDQETQYF
medium-sized	TRBV5-6	TRBJ2-7	TRBD1	TGTGCCAGCAGCTTGGCAGGGGGCGCGAGCACCTACGAGCAGTACTTC	CASSLAGGASTYEQYF
few	TRBV4-1	TRBJ2-7	.	TGCGCCAGCTCAGGGCGCCACTACGAGCAGTACTTC	CASSGRHYEQYF
.	TRBV5-3	TRBJ2-7	TRBD1	TGTGCCAGAAGCTCCAGGGGGCTGGGGCAGTACTTC	CARSSRGLGQYF
.	TRBV19	TRBJ1-6	TRBD1	TGTGCCAGTAGTATTGGGACAGGGCACTATAATTCACCCCTCCACTTT	CASSIGTGHYNSPLHF
.	TRBV4-1	TRBJ2-3	.	TGCGCCAGCAGCCAAGGCGCCTCAAGTAGCACAGATACGCAGTATTTT	CASSQGASSSTDTQYF
once	TRBV7-9	TRBJ2-1	TRBD2	TGTGCCAGCAGCCGCCAGATTAGCGGGTCCTACAATGAGCAGTTCTTC	CASSRQISGSYNEQFF
.	TRBV7-9	TRBJ2-7	.	TGTGCCAGCAGCCCGTCCCCCCTAGCGTCCTACGAGCAGTACTTC	CASSPSPLASYEQYF
.	TRBV4-3	TRBJ2-3	.	TGCGCCAGCAGCCGTAACCTCAGGGTAACGACAGATACGCAGTATTTT	CASSRNLRVTTDTQYF
.	TRBV19	TRBJ1-1	.	TGTGCCAGTAGGCTCGGGGGGTTCGGCACTGAAGCTTTCTTT	CASRLGGFGTEAFF
few	TRBV6-1	TRBJ1-4	.	TGTGCCAGCAGTGAACGTCGGCGGAGAACTGCAACTAATGAAAAACTGTTTTTT	CASSERRRRTATNEKLFF
.	TRBV5-5	TRBJ1-1	TRBD1	TGTGCCAGCAGCGCATGGACAGGGGAAAGCACTGAAGCTTTCTTT	CASSAWTGESTEAFF
.	TRBV2	TRBJ2-5	TRBD2	TGTGCCAGCAGTGGGGAGCGGGGGGGCATGGAGACCCAGTACTTC	CASSGERGGMETQYF
.	TRBV6-5	TRBJ2-5	.	TGTGCCAGCAGTTACGGAGGTCAGACCCAGTACTTC	CASSYGGQTQYF
.	TRBV11-2	TRBJ1-1	.	TGTGCCAGCAGCTTAGGCAACAGGGCCCGAGGAGCTTTCTTT	CASSLGNRARGAFF
.	TRBV19	TRBJ1-1	.	TGTGCCAGTAGTATATCAGAAGTTTCCTTCATGAACACTGAAGCTTTCTTT	CASSISEVSFMNTEAFF
.	TRBV4-2	TRBJ2-3	TRBD2	TGTGCCAGCAGCCAAGATCGGGGGGGCCCAGATACGCAGTATTTT	CASSQDRGGPDTQYF
.	TRBV27	TRBJ1-2	.	TGTGCCAGCAGTCCCCTGTCCAGGCCGACCCTCGGCTACACCTTC	CASSPLSRPTLGYTF
.	TRBV28	TRBJ2-7	TRBD2	TGTGCCGGCTCTCTAGCGGGAGGTCCCGAGCAGTACTTC	CAGSLAGGPEQYF
.	TRBV9	TRBJ1-2	.	TGTGCCAGCAGCCCCCCAGGGCACGATGGCTACACCTTC	CASSPPGHDGYTF
.	TRBV27	TRBJ2-2	.	TGTGCCAGCAGCTGGGACTTGCTTACCGGGGAGCTGTTTTTT	CASSWDLLTGELFF
.	TRBV7-2	TRBJ2-2	TRBD2	TGTGCCAGCAGCTTAGTACAGGTAGCGGGTTCGGCCGGGGAGCTGTTTTTT	CASSLVQVAGSAGELFF
.	TRBV19	TRBJ2-1	.	TGTGCCAGTAGTATAGCCTTCTACTCCTACAATGAGCAGTTCTTC	CASSIAFYSYNEQFF
.	TRBV7-9	TRBJ2-1	TRBD2	TGTGCCAGCAGCTCCCCCCTAGCGGGAGTGGGTGATGAGCAGTTCTTC	CASSSPLAGVGDEQFF
.	TRBV11-2	TRBJ1-2	.	TGTGCCAGCAGCTTTGTAGGGGGTGGGACTGGCTACACCTTC	CASSFVGGGTGYTF
.	TRBV5-5	TRBJ2-5	.	TGTGCCAGCAGCTTGGAAATTGGAGAAGAGACCCAGTACTTC	CASSLEIGEETQYF
.	TRBV7-9	TRBJ2-7	TRBD2	TGTGCCAGCAGCGCACTAGCGGGAGGTGACGAGCAGTACTTC	CASSALAGGDEQYF
.	TRBV2	TRBJ1-1	.	TGTGCCAGCAGTGAAGCTGGATTTCAGGGGAGGGACACTGAAGCTTTCTTT	CASSEAGFQGRDTEAFF
.	TRBV5-1	TRBJ2-1	TRBD2	TGCGCCAGCAGCGCGGGTACTAGCGGGGGGGATGAGCAGTTCTTC	CASSAGTSGGDEQFF
few	TRBV7-3	TRBJ1-2	.	TGTGCCAGCAGCTTAGTTCACAGGGCACACGGCTACACCTTC	CASSLVHRAHGYTF
.	TRBV28	TRBJ2-1	.	TGTGCCAGCAAGGGGCCCCGGAGCTCCTACAATGAGCAGTTCTTC	CASKGPRSSYNEQFF
.	TRBV19	TRBJ2-7	TRBD2	TGTGCCAGTAGTATTGGTAGCGGGAGCACCTACGAGCAGTACTTC	CASSIGSGSTYEQYF
.	TRBV28	TRBJ2-5	TRBD2	TGTGCCAGCAGTAGCACAAAGGGGGCCCCTGGACTAGCGGGAGCCAAGTACCAAGAGACCCAGTACTTC	CASSSTKGAPGLAGAKYQETQYF
.	TRBV28	TRBJ2-1	TRBD2	TGTGCCAGCAGTCCCGGGACTAGCGCGGCAGGAGAGCAGTTCTTC	CASSPGTSAAGEQFF